This passage covers 12 T cell receptor beta chains from one sample sequenced in a study of long-term antiretroviral therapy in people with HIV. Survey-level resolution applied to immunoSEQ assay v3.0. Repertoires were generated with immunoSEQ multiplex PCR, while TCRdb's copy carries only in-frame clones and drops some. This sample has approximately 20,000 clones, with 65% to 85% found just once. The starting material was unsorted PBMCs, obtained 0.9 years after starting antiretroviral therapy. Receptor source: a man younger than 30 with HIV.

The gene calls are TRBV28 and TRBJ2-2; 7 bases match TRBD1. The CDR3 totals 16 residues. Germline lookup yields CDR1 MDHEN and CDR2 SYDVKM. Germline trimming cut 6 bases from V and 6 bases from J; bases unmatched to any gene: 13. CDR3 residues: CASRRLRGLGPGELFF. CDR3 nucleotide sequence: TGTGCCAGCAGGCGATTGAGGGGGCTCGGACCCGGGGAGCTGTTTTTT.

This clone was picked up one time. V is TRBV2 and J is TRBJ2-5, with TRBD2 matching 9 bases. The CDR3 runs to 15 residues. CDR1 is SNHLY and CDR2 is FYNNEI in the germline V gene. Losses at the gene ends were 3 bases for V and 5 bases for J; bases not matched to a gene: 7. DNA for the CDR3: TGTGCCAGCAGTGATCTAGCGGGGTTCTCGGAGACCCAGTACTTC. Residues: CASSDLAGFSETQYF.

J is TRBJ1-4 and V is TRBV15; D is unclear. V gave up 1 base and J gave up 7 bases, with 7 bases separating them. Germline CDR1 and CDR2: LNHNV and YYDKDF (reference sequence). The CDR3 runs 13 residues. The CDR3 is CATSRAPLEKLFF. CDR3 DNA: TGTGCCACCAGCAGAGCCCCTCTTGAAAAACTGTTTTTT. The complete variable domain, with remaining parts taken from reference TRBV15 and TRBJ1-4, reads DAMVIQNPRYQVTQFGKPVTLSCSQTLNHNVMYWYQQKSSQAPKLLFHYYDKDFNNEADTPDNFQSRRPNTSFCFLDIRSPGLGDTAMYLCATSRAPLEKLFFGSGTQLSVL.

The CDR3 DNA is TGCAGCGTTGGGGACCCGACGGGGGAAAAACTGTTTTTT. Its translation is CSVGDPTGEKLFF. The chain uses TRBV29-1 and TRBJ1-4; a weak D match, TRBD1 (5 bases). Trimming took off 4 bases at V and 8 bases at J, with 14 bases between the two ends. Germline assignment: CDR1 SQVTM and CDR2 ANQGSEA. The CDR3 sequence is 13 residues long.

CDR3 loop: CASSDGLAGETDTQYF. CDR3 DNA: TGTGCCAGCAGTGATGGACTAGCGGGGGAGACAGATACGCAGTATTTT. This chain connects TRBV27 to TRBJ2-3; TRBD2 matches at 13 bases. The CDR3 is made up of 16 amino acids. With 5 bases clipped from V and 3 bases from J, the junction kept 5 bases outside the gene matches. Germline values: CDR1 MNHEY, CDR2 SMNVEV (reference sequence).

The V and J genes are TRBV11-2 and TRBJ1-1; D not resolved. CDR3 length equals 13 residues. The germline CDR1 and CDR2 sequences are SGHAT and FQNNGV. V was pared by 0 bases and J by 1 base, with 3 bases between. The CDR3 reads CASSLDRNTEAFF. The CDR3 coding sequence is TGTGCCAGCAGCTTAGACAGGAACACTGAAGCTTTCTTT. Looking up the rest from reference TRBV11-2 and TRBJ1-1 gives the full variable domain: EAGVAQSPRYKIIEKRQSVAFWCNPISGHATLYWYQQILGQGPKLLIQFQNNGVVDDSQLPKDRFSAERLKGVDSTLKIQPAKLEDSAVYLCASSLDRNTEAFFGQGTRLTVV.

This chain joins TRBV30 and TRBJ1-5, with D possibly matching TRBD1 (5 bases). V lost 2 bases to trimming and J lost 2 bases, with 19 bases between them. The CDR3 spans 17 residues. Germline values: CDR1 GTSNPN, CDR2 SVGIG (reference sequence). CDR3 in DNA: TGTGCCTGGAGTCCTGATGGGAAAAGGGGCCGCAATCAGCCCCAGCATTTT. Protein product: CAWSPDGKRGRNQPQHF. The whole variable domain, filled in from reference TRBV30 and TRBJ1-5, reads SQTIHQWPATLVQPVGSPLSLECTVEGTSNPNLYWYRQAAGRGLQLLFYSVGIGQISSEVPQNLSASRPQDRQFILSSKKLLLSDSGFYLCAWSPDGKRGRNQPQHFGDGTRLSIL.

This clone appeared a few times. The chain employs TRBV6-1 and TRBJ2-1, with 10 bases identical to TRBD1. The J segment lost 3 bases and the V segment lost 1 base, leaving 0 bases of the junction unmatched. CDR3 size: 15 residues. The germline V gene encodes CDR1 MNHNS and CDR2 SASEGT. As DNA, the CDR3 is TGTGCCAGCAGTGAAGGGACAGGGGGCTACAATGAGCAGTTCTTC. Protein: CASSEGTGGYNEQFF.

The genes are TRBV6-5 and TRBJ1-2, with D unclear. The CDR3 has 14 residues. Trimming removed 2 bases from V and 8 bases from J, with 15 bases in between. Germline-derived CDR1 and CDR2 are MNHEY and SVGAGI. Here the CDR3 reads CASSYEGSPGGYTF. The DNA for the CDR3 is TGTGCCAGCAGTTACGAAGGGAGCCCGGGGGGCTACACCTTC.

The CDR3 region has the DNA TGTGCCAGCAGTGGACAGATACAAGAGACCCAGTACTTC. Protein: CASSGQIQETQYF. This rearrangement joins TRBV6-6 to TRBJ2-5, with D perhaps TRBD1 (6 bases). Germline lookup yields CDR1 MNHNY and CDR2 SVGAGI (reference sequence). Trimming removed 5 bases at V and 2 bases at J, with 9 bases between. The CDR3 runs 13 residues.

This chain links TRBV5-5 with TRBJ2-7, with TRBD1 as a possible D gene (6 bases). From germline, CDR1 is SGHKS and CDR2 YYEKEE (reference sequence). This CDR3 region has 14 residues. Trimming stripped 4 bases from V and 0 bases from J, with 11 bases between. For the CDR3, the DNA is TGTGCCAGCAGCCCTCCGACAGGCTCCTACGAGCAGTACTTC. Translated, it gives CASSPPTGSYEQYF.

V and J are TRBV4-2 and TRBJ2-3, with 10 bases aligning to TRBD2. Trimming at V came to 5 bases and at J to 4 bases, leaving 9 bases not matched to a gene. The CDR3 runs 16 residues. Looked up from germline, CDR1 is LGHNA and CDR2 is YNFKEQ. The CDR3 sequence: CASSFQRGGPPDTQYF. The CDR3 nucleotides read TGTGCCAGCAGCTTCCAGCGGGGGGGCCCGCCAGATACGCAGTATTTT.